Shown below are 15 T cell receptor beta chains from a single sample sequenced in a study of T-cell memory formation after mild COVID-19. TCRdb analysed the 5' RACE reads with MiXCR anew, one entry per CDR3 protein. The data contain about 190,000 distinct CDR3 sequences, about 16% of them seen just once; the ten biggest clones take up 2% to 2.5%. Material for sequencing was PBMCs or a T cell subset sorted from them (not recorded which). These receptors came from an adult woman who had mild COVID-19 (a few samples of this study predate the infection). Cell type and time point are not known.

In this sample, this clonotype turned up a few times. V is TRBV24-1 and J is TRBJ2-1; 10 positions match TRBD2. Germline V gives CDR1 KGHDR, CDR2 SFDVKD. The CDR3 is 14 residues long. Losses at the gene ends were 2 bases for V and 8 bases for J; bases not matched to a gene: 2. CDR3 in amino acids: CATSDSLAGDEQFF. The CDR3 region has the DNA TGTGCCACCAGTGATTCCCTAGCGGGAGATGAGCAGTTCTTC.

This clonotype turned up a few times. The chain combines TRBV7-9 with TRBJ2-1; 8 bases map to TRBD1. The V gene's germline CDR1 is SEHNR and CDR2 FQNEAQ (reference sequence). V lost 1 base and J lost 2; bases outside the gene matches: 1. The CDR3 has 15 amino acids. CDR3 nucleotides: TGTGCCAGCAGCTTAGACAGGGGGGCCTACAATGAGCAGTTCTTC. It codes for CASSLDRGAYNEQFF.

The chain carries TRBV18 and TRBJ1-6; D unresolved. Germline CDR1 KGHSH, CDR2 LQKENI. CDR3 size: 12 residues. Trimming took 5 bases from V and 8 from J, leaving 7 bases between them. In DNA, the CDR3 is TGTGCCAGCTCAGCGGACGATTCACCCCTCCACTTT. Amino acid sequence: CASSADDSPLHF.

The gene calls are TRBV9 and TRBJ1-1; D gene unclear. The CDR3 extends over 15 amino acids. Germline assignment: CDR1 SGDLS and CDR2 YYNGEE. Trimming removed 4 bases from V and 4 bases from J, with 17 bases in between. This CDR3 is CASSFDPIKGTEAFF. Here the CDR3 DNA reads TGTGCCAGCAGCTTTGACCCAATCAAGGGCACTGAAGCTTTCTTT.

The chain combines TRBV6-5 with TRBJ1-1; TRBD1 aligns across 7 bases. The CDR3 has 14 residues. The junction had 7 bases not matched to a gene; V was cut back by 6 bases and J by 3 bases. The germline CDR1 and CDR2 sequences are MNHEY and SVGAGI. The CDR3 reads CASRYRGSDTEAFF. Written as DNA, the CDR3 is TGTGCCAGCAGATACAGGGGATCGGACACTGAAGCTTTCTTT.

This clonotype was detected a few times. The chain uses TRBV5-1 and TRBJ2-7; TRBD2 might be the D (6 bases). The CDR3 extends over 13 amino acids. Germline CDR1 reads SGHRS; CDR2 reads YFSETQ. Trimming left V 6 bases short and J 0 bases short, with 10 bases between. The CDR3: CASTRDSSYEQYF. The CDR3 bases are TGCGCCAGCACCCGGGACTCCTCCTACGAGCAGTACTTC.

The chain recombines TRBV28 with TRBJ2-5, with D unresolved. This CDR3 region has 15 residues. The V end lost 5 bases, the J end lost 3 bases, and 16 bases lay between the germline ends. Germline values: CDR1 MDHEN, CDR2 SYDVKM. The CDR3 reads CASSGISKMEETQYF. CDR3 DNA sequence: TGTGCCAGCAGTGGAATCTCAAAAATGGAAGAGACCCAGTACTTC.

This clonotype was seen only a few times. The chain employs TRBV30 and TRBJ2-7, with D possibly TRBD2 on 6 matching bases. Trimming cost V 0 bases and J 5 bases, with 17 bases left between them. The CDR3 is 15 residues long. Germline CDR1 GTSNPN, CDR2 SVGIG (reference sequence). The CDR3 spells CAWSVWRGGPNEQYF. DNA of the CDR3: TGTGCCTGGAGTGTATGGCGGGGAGGTCCCAACGAGCAGTACTTC.

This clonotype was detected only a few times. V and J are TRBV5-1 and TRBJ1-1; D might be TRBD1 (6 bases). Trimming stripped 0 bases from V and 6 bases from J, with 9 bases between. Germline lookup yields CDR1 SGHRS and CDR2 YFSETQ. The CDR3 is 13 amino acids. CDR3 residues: CASSLDRDAEAFF. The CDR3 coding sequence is TGCGCCAGCAGCTTGGACAGGGACGCTGAAGCTTTCTTT.

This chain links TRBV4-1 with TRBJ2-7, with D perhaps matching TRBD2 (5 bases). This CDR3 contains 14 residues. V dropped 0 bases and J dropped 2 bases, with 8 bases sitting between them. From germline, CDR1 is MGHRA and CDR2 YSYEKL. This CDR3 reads CASSQDGGPYEQYF. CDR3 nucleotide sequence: TGCGCCAGCAGCCAAGACGGAGGCCCCTACGAGCAGTACTTC.

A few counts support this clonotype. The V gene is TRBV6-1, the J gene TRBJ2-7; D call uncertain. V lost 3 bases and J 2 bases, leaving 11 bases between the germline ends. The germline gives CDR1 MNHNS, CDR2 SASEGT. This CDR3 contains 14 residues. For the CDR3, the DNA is TGTGCCAGCAGTGATGGAAGACCCCCCTACGAGCAGTACTTC. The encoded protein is CASSDGRPPYEQYF.

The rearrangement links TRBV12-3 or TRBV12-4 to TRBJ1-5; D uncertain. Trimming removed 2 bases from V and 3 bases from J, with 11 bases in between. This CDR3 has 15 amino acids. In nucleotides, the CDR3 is TGTGCCAGCAGTTTACAAGTGAACGTCAATCAGCCCCAGCATTTT. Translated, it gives CASSLQVNVNQPQHF.

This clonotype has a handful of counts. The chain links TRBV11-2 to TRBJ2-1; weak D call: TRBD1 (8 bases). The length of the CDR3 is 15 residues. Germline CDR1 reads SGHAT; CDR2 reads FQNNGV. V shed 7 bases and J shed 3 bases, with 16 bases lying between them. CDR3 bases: TGTGCCAGCACCACACAGGGGGGGGGCTACAATGAGCAGTTCTTC. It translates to CASTTQGGGYNEQFF.

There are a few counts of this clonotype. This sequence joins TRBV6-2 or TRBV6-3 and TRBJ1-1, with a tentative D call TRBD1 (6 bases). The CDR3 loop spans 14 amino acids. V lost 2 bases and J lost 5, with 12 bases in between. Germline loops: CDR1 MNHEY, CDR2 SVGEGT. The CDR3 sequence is CASSYGGGFTEAFF. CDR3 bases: TGTGCCAGCAGTTACGGAGGGGGGTTTACTGAAGCTTTCTTT.

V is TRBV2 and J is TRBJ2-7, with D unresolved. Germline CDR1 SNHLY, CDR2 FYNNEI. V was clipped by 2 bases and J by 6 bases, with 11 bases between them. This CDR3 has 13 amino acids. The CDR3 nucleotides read TGTGCCAGCAGTGAAAGGAGTACCGGCGAGCAGTACTTC. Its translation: CASSERSTGEQYF.